This entry lists 32 T cell receptor beta chains sequenced from one sample in a study of cytomegalovirus exposure and HLA in healthy donors. PCR used 60 Vbeta primers and 13 Jbeta primers. This table comes from immunoSEQ multiplex PCR, and its TCRdb copy is limited to in-frame clones, with some not included. The data hold about 59,000 clones, with 65% to 75% observed a single time. Sequencing used PBMCs. The receptors shown here come from a young man in good health and CMV-seropositive.

This chain uses TRBV7-2 with TRBJ1-2, with D maybe TRBD1 (6 bases). Germline V gene data show CDR1 as SGHTA and CDR2 as FQGNSA. This CDR3 has 13 residues. V was trimmed by 5 bases and J by 6 bases, leaving 13 bases between them. As DNA, the CDR3 is TGTGCCAGCAGCCTCCAGGGGTCCCATGGCTACACCTTC. It translates to CASSLQGSHGYTF.

The chain links TRBV4-1 to TRBJ1-3; 8 nucleotides line up with TRBD1. The germline V gene encodes CDR1 MGHRA and CDR2 YSYEKL. V trimming: 0 bases; J trimming: 8 bases; junction bases outside the gene matches: 3. The CDR3 totals 14 residues. The CDR3 sequence is CASSQDRGRDTIYF. CDR3 bases: TGCGCCAGCAGCCAAGACAGGGGGCGAGACACCATATATTTT.

The chain combines TRBV15 with TRBJ2-3, with TRBD1 identical over 8 bases. Unmatched junction bases numbered 5, after V lost 0 bases and J lost 3 bases. Germline V gene sequence: CDR1 LNHNV, CDR2 YYDKDF (reference sequence). The CDR3 consists of 16 residues. CDR3 sequence: CATSRDRNRGTDTQYF. Written as DNA, the CDR3 is TGTGCCACCAGCAGAGATCGAAACAGGGGGACAGATACGCAGTATTTT.

The V and J genes are TRBV7-9 and TRBJ2-3, with D possibly TRBD2 on 6 matching bases. The V gene lost 2 bases and the J gene lost 4 bases, with 13 bases spanning the gap. The CDR3 is 15 residues long. Germline CDR1 is SEHNR and CDR2 is FQNEAQ (reference sequence). For the CDR3, the DNA is TGTGCCAGCAGCTTAATGGGGGGTAATGCAGATACGCAGTATTTT. Translated: CASSLMGGNADTQYF.

This clone came up a few times. The V gene is TRBV19, the J gene TRBJ1-1, with TRBD1 as a possible D gene (6 bases). CDR3 length: 16 residues. Trimming took off 1 base at V and 0 bases at J, with 12 bases between the two ends. The germline gives CDR1 LNHDA, CDR2 SQIVND (reference sequence). The CDR3 bases are TGTGCCAGTAGTATAGCAGGGGTCGGAGTGAACACTGAAGCTTTCTTT. Amino acid sequence: CASSIAGVGVNTEAFF.

The chain joins TRBV14 to TRBJ2-7, with TRBD1 as a possible D gene (5 bases). The CDR3 has 15 residues. Germline V gene data show CDR1 as SGHDN and CDR2 as FVKESK. With 0 bases removed from V and 1 base from J, the gap between germline ends came to 10 bases. The DNA of the CDR3 is TGTGCCAGCAGCCAAGAGACAGCGCTATCCTACGAGCAGTACTTC. This translates into CASSQETALSYEQYF.

The chain carries TRBV2 and TRBJ2-3; the D gene is possibly TRBD2 (6 bases). CDR3 length equals 17 residues. V shed 5 bases and J shed 0 bases, with 18 bases lying between them. The germline CDR1 and CDR2 sequences are SNHLY and FYNNEI. The CDR3 region is CASSLITDYYSTDTQYF. The CDR3 DNA sequence: TGTGCCAGCAGTCTCATAACGGACTACTATAGCACAGATACGCAGTATTTT.

The chain carries TRBV29-1 and TRBJ2-7, with D possibly TRBD2 on 6 matching bases. CDR3 length: 13 amino acids. Germline V CDR1 and CDR2: SQVTM, ANQGSEA. The V gene lost 4 bases and the J gene lost 2 bases, with 12 bases spanning the gap. The CDR3: CSVGDSRAYEQYF. CDR3 DNA sequence: TGCAGCGTTGGGGACTCTCGGGCCTACGAGCAGTACTTC.

The chain recombines TRBV7-2 with TRBJ1-2, with D unresolved. V lost 3 bases and J 4 bases, leaving 6 bases between the germline ends. Germline V gene lookup returns CDR1 SGHTA and CDR2 FQGNSA. The length of the CDR3 is 12 residues. CDR3: CASSLEGYGYTF. The CDR3 DNA follows: TGTGCCAGCAGCTTGGAGGGCTATGGCTACACCTTC.

The J gene is TRBJ2-2, the V gene TRBV7-9; D is unresolved. The V end lost 4 bases, the J end lost 5 bases, and 5 bases lay between the germline ends. From germline, CDR1 is SEHNR and CDR2 FQNEAQ (reference sequence). The CDR3 length is 12 residues. CDR3: CASSSTTGELFF. The CDR3 DNA is TGTGCCAGCAGCTCGACTACCGGGGAGCTGTTTTTT.

This clone appeared a single time. The chain joins TRBV7-2 to TRBJ2-3, with 7 nucleotides matching TRBD1. There are 15 residues in the CDR3. With V trimmed by 6 bases and J by 2 bases, 8 bases remained unmatched. Germline V gene sequence: CDR1 SGHTA, CDR2 FQGNSA. The CDR3 bases are TGTGCCAGCAGAGACAGGGAGTTCGTCACAGATACGCAGTATTTT. Its translation is CASRDREFVTDTQYF.

The chain has TRBV13 and TRBJ2-7; TRBD2 matches 9 bases. Trimming cost V 4 bases and J 2 bases; bases outside gene matches: 9. Germline assignment: CDR1 PRHDT and CDR2 FYEKMQ (reference sequence). CDR3 length equals 16 residues. The CDR3 DNA is TGTGCCAGCAGCTCGACGACTAGCGGTACCACCTACGAGCAGTACTTC. As protein: CASSSTTSGTTYEQYF.

The chain is built from TRBV7-3 and TRBJ2-2; 9 nucleotides line up with TRBD2. CDR3 size: 17 residues. The germline CDR1 and CDR2 sequences are SGHTA and FQGTGA. Trimming took 1 base from V and 2 from J; bases not matched to a gene: 5. CDR3 region: CASSLIRLAGNTGELFF. The DNA for the CDR3 is TGTGCCAGCAGCTTAATTAGGCTAGCGGGAAACACCGGGGAGCTGTTTTTT.

This chain connects TRBV4-2 to TRBJ1-1; 8 bases map to TRBD1. The CDR3 is made up of 15 amino acids. CDR1 and CDR2 (germline): LGHNA, YNFKEQ. J gave up 2 bases and V 4 bases, and 6 bases lay outside the gene matches. CDR3 loop: CASSRMDRDNTEAFF. DNA of the CDR3: TGTGCCAGCAGCCGAATGGACAGGGATAACACTGAAGCTTTCTTT.

V gene TRBV30 combines with J gene TRBJ1-3; D remains ambiguous. The CDR3 spans 14 residues. V shed 1 base and J shed 5 bases, with 12 bases lying between them. From germline, CDR1 is GTSNPN and CDR2 SVGIG (reference sequence). This chain's CDR3 is CAWSDNWRRNTIYF. CDR3 bases: TGTGCCTGGAGTGATAATTGGAGGAGAAACACCATATATTTT.

This clone was detected once. The chain carries TRBV6-5 and TRBJ1-2; D call uncertain. Germline V gene sequence: CDR1 MNHEY, CDR2 SVGAGI. V shed 0 bases and J shed 6 bases, with 17 bases lying between them. CDR3 size: 16 residues. The CDR3 loop reads CASSYSYGRARDGYTF. As DNA, the CDR3 is TGTGCCAGCAGTTACTCGTATGGGAGGGCACGGGATGGCTACACCTTC.

This clone was detected only once. Germline and junction disagree at one end, which may indicate a read error. The J gene is TRBJ1-1, the V gene TRBV27; perhaps TRBD1 as D (5 bases). The germline CDR1 and CDR2 sequences are MNHEY and SMNVEV (reference sequence). The CDR3 runs to 14 residues. CDR3 bases: TGTGCCAGCAGTTTATCGAGGGGAGGCACTGGAGCTTTCTTT. Protein product: CASSLSRGGTGAFF.

This rearrangement joins TRBV30 to TRBJ1-6; 7 bases agree with TRBD1. There are 13 residues in the CDR3. The V and J ends lost 3 bases and 11 bases, in that order; junction bases with no gene match: 7. Looked up from germline, CDR1 is GTSNPN and CDR2 is SVGIG (reference sequence). Here the CDR3 reads CAWRTGILTPLHF. The CDR3 DNA sequence: TGTGCCTGGAGGACAGGGATTCTTACACCCCTCCACTTT.

The chain combines TRBV5-4 with TRBJ2-6; TRBD1 matches 7 bases. The CDR3 loop spans 17 amino acids. With V trimmed by 4 bases and J by 0 bases, 7 bases remained unmatched. CDR1 SGHNT and CDR2 YYREEE come from the germline V gene (reference sequence). DNA of the CDR3: TGTGCCAGCAGCACCGACAGGGTTAACTCTGGGGCCAACGTCCTGACTTTC. Translation gives CASSTDRVNSGANVLTF.

This chain joins TRBV7-2 and TRBJ2-3; D call uncertain. The ends were cut back, 3 bases at V and 4 bases at J, with 17 bases in the middle. Germline V gene lookup returns CDR1 SGHTA and CDR2 FQGNSA. This CDR3 contains 16 residues. CDR3 sequence (DNA): TGTGCCAGCAGCTTGGGTCCGGAAAGAGGTGCAGATACGCAGTATTTT. Amino acid sequence: CASSLGPERGADTQYF.

The gene calls are TRBV11-2 and TRBJ2-7, with D possibly matching TRBD1 (6 bases). This CDR3 spans 16 amino acids. CDR1 is SGHAT and CDR2 is FQNNGV in the germline V gene. Trimming shortened V by 2 bases and J by 1 base, and 15 bases separated the two germline ends. The CDR3, as DNA: TGTGCCAGCAGCTTACGCAAGGGGGTAAGGTCCTACGAGCAGTACTTC. Its translation is CASSLRKGVRSYEQYF.

This chain links TRBV7-2 with TRBJ1-5; D ambiguous. Trimming pared 1 base from V and 9 bases from J, leaving 10 bases between. The CDR3 loop spans 13 amino acids. Germline-derived CDR1 and CDR2 are SGHTA and FQGNSA. This CDR3 is CASSLEAQWPQHF. The CDR3 DNA reads TGTGCCAGCAGCTTAGAAGCGCAATGGCCCCAGCATTTT.

The rearrangement links TRBV30 to TRBJ2-7; the D gene is possibly TRBD1 (5 bases). The CDR3 contains 12 residues. Trimming left V 6 bases short and J 0 bases short, with 9 bases between. Germline V CDR1 and CDR2: GTSNPN, SVGIG (reference sequence). The CDR3: CACRQYSYEQYF. In DNA, the CDR3 is TGTGCCTGCCGACAGTACTCCTACGAGCAGTACTTC.

V and J are TRBV19 and TRBJ2-1, with 11 bases that match TRBD2. Trimming cost V 3 bases and J 4 bases; bases outside gene matches: 2. Germline CDR1 reads LNHDA; CDR2 reads SQIVND (reference sequence). This CDR3 region has 15 residues. The CDR3 protein is CASSIGTSGYNEQFF. In DNA, the CDR3 is TGTGCCAGTAGTATCGGGACTAGCGGATACAATGAGCAGTTCTTC.

V is TRBV9 and J is TRBJ1-6; 8 nucleotides agree with TRBD1. The germline V gene has CDR1 SGDLS and CDR2 YYNGEE. V lost 0 bases, J lost 9 bases, and 5 bases stayed unmatched. This CDR3 spans 15 amino acids. The CDR3, as DNA: TGTGCCAGCAGCGTAGGGGCAGGGGGCAGTTCACCCCTCCACTTT. Residues: CASSVGAGGSSPLHF.

V gene TRBV30 combines with J gene TRBJ2-5, with 7 positions matching TRBD2. Trimming removed 5 bases from V and 5 bases from J; junction bases left unmatched: 17. CDR1 and CDR2 (germline): GTSNPN, SVGIG (reference sequence). The CDR3 has 16 residues. CDR3 nucleotides: TGTGCCTGGGACCTTGGGGGGGGGATCTCGGGGGAGACCCAGTACTTC. It is translated as CAWDLGGGISGETQYF.

The V gene is TRBV19, the J gene TRBJ2-6, with TRBD1 matching over 7 bases. There are 18 residues in the CDR3. V dropped 7 bases and J dropped 1; count of bases not matched to a gene: 13. Germline V gene sequence: CDR1 LNHDA, CDR2 SQIVND (reference sequence). The CDR3: CASKGAGTAISGANVLTF. CDR3 DNA sequence: TGTGCCAGTAAGGGGGCCGGGACAGCTATATCTGGGGCCAACGTCCTGACTTTC.

The chain combines TRBV7-2 with TRBJ1-5; D remains unclear. Germline V lookup: CDR1 SGHTA, CDR2 FQGNSA. The CDR3 runs 15 residues. V was cut by 5 bases and J by 3 bases, with 14 bases left in between. CDR3 in DNA: TGTGCCAGCAGCCCCGGTCCCGTCGACAATCAGCCCCAGCATTTT. Translating gives CASSPGPVDNQPQHF.

The rearrangement joins TRBV5-1 to TRBJ1-1; the match to TRBD1 covers 9 bases. Germline trimming cut 4 bases from V and 5 bases from J; bases unmatched to any gene: 9. Germline CDR1 reads SGHRS; CDR2 reads YFSETQ. The CDR3 sequence is 15 residues long. The DNA of the CDR3 is TGCGCCAGCAGCCCGGGGGACAGGGCTATAACTGAAGCTTTCTTT. This sequence encodes CASSPGDRAITEAFF.

This clone has a handful of counts. The chain couples TRBV7-6 to TRBJ2-1, with 10 bases lining up with TRBD2. Trimming took 2 bases from V and 6 from J; bases not matched to a gene: 4. Germline lookup yields CDR1 SGHVS and CDR2 FNYEAQ. The CDR3 consists of 15 residues. CDR3 in DNA: TGTGCCAGCAGCTTAAGCGGGGGGGCCGGCAATGAGCAGTTCTTC. It specifies CASSLSGGAGNEQFF.

The rearrangement joins TRBV18 to TRBJ1-1; possible D gene TRBD1, 5 bases. Trimming removed 5 bases at V and 1 base at J, with 8 bases between. CDR3 size: 13 residues. Germline V gene lookup returns CDR1 KGHSH and CDR2 LQKENI. The CDR3 DNA reads TGTGCCAGCTCATCCCAGGGGAACACTGAAGCTTTCTTT. Its translation: CASSSQGNTEAFF.

The V call is TRBV9, the J call TRBJ2-5; tentatively, D is TRBD1 (5 bases). CDR1 and CDR2 from the germline V gene are SGDLS and YYNGEE. There are 15 residues in the CDR3. The V end was cut by 1 base, the J end by 3 bases, with 13 bases between. The CDR3 loop reads CASSVSATAEETQYF. CDR3 sequence (DNA): TGTGCCAGCAGCGTATCCGCGACAGCCGAAGAGACCCAGTACTTC.